This T cell receptor beta chain appears in the sequencing data of a study of Ad26.COV2.S vaccination and SARS-CoV-2 variants. Across the study: The donor participated in the COV1001 trial, in its Ad26.COV2.S arm. Ad26.COV2.S was injected intramuscularly once or twice, 56 days apart.

This clone has just one count. What it binds is not known. One end of the junction does not line up with germline, which may come from a read error. Study-level points and caveats: TCR breadth and depth analyses may have underestimated total T cell responses.

Specified treatment: around 19 received Ad26.COV2.S at low or high dose, single or two shots; 5 received placebo; per-sample allocation not given. The study sampled participants on day 63 after the first vaccine or placebo injection. It was an adult aged 18-55 years in Boston who was the donor. Some clones are missing from TCRdb's copy, which holds only in-frame ones; the method was immunoSEQ multiplex PCR. The sample has 440,000 or so clones, 92% seen once. CDR1 is GTSNPN and CDR2 is SVGIG in the germline V gene (reference sequence). The CDR3 has 12 amino acids. Sequences were derived from peripheral blood, sampled in a trial of Ad26.COV2.S vaccine versus placebo. The chain couples TRBV30 to TRBJ1-1; maybe TRBD1 (5 bases). This clonotype originated in a person aged 18 to 59 who received the Ad26.COV2.S COVID-19 vaccine or a placebo. The CDR3 bases are TGTGCCTGCCCTGAAGGGCGGGCGGGGGTCCGATTT. Residues: CACPEGRAGVRF.